The entry below describes one TCR beta chain. Antigen: not known. At deep level, the assay was performed. Generated by immunoSEQ multiplex PCR, the TCRdb table keeps only in-frame clones and is missing some. The sample yields under 2.5 million clones, about nine tenths seen once. From germline, CDR1 is SGDLS and CDR2 YYNGEE. V lost 0 bases to trimming and J lost 4 bases; unmatched junction nucleotides: 3. The CDR3 covers 15 residues. The sample originates from a study of shared clonotypes between healthy human individuals. The study's findings and limits: Large sequencing depth failed to make sorted-subset sequencing complete, rarefaction showed. Generation probabilities were higher for clonotypes shared across all four sorted-subset donors than for unshared ones.

Negatively enriched CD4+ T cells were divided by CD45RA into naive and memory. The sample comprised naive CD4+ T cells from PBMCs. Subset denoted: CD45RA+ positively selected. The chain links TRBV9 to TRBJ1-4; 7 positions agree with TRBD1. The TCR was taken from a man younger than 35 in good health. Some clones in this sample may be carry-over from other donors' samples. The CDR3 bases are TGTGCCAGCAGCGTAGTAGGGGGCAATAATGAAAAACTGTTTTTT. This encodes CASSVVGGNNEKLFF. The whole variable domain, remainder taken from reference TRBV9 and TRBJ1-4, is DSGVTQTPKHLITATGQRVTLRCSPRSGDLSVYWYQQSLDQGLQFLIQYYNGEERAKGNILERFSAQQFPDLHSELNLSSLELGDSALYFCASSVVGGNNEKLFFGSGTQLSVL.